Below are 20 T cell receptor beta chains sequenced from a single sample in a study of cytomegalovirus exposure and HLA in healthy donors. The PCR was carried out with 60 Vbeta primers and 13 Jbeta primers. The method was immunoSEQ multiplex PCR; TCRdb's version includes in-frame clones alone and lacks a portion of them. The sample carries 150,000 to 200,000 clones, approximately 80% recorded once. The sample was PBMCs. The source is a man aged 45-65 years in good health and CMV-seropositive.

The chain couples TRBV2 to TRBJ1-3; no clear D gene. With 7 bases removed from V and 6 bases from J, the gap between germline ends came to 16 bases. This CDR3 contains 14 residues. Germline V lookup: CDR1 SNHLY, CDR2 FYNNEI. The chain's CDR3 is CASNTFLEENTIYF. CDR3 sequence (DNA): TGTGCCAGCAACACTTTCCTCGAGGAAAACACCATATATTTT.

V and J are TRBV7-3 and TRBJ2-5; 7 nucleotides align to TRBD1. The DNA end favors TRBJ2-7, so the J call may be wrong. The CDR3 contains 15 residues. Germline CDR1 SGHTA, CDR2 FQGTGA. The CDR3 DNA reads TGTGCCAGCAGCTCTCAACCGGGACAGCTCTACGAGCAGTACTTC. Its protein product is CASSSQPGQLYEQYF.

This chain connects TRBV6-5 to TRBJ1-6; D is perhaps TRBD1 (6 bases). The germline V gene has CDR1 MNHEY and CDR2 SVGAGI. V lost 7 bases and J lost 4, with 14 bases in between. The CDR3 is made up of 15 amino acids. As DNA, the CDR3 is TGTGCCAGCAAACCAGGGACACTTTATAATTCACCCCTCCACTTT. Translating it yields CASKPGTLYNSPLHF.

A remark on this clone: One end of the junction varies from germline; a read error may be responsible. The rearrangement links TRBV7-7 to TRBJ2-2; D is unclear. The CDR3 length is 13 residues. The germline CDR1 and CDR2 sequences are SSHAT and FNYEAQ (reference sequence). CDR3 residues: CASSLIRAGELFF. The CDR3 DNA is TGTGCTAGCAGCTTAATTCGGGCCGGGGAGCTGTTTTTT.

About this clone itself: Sequence at one end of the junction differs from germline and may be a read error. CDR3 protein: CASSPLAGEQEAQYF. The CDR3 DNA reads TGTGCCAGCAGCCCCCTAGCGGGGGAGCAAGAGGCCCAGTACTTC. This chain joins TRBV9 and TRBJ2-5; 10 bases are shared with TRBD2. In germline, CDR1 is SGDLS, CDR2 YYNGEE. The CDR3 is 15 amino acids.

The chain uses TRBV7-2 and TRBJ2-5, with D tentatively TRBD1 (6 bases). The germline V and J ends were trimmed by 5 bases and 0 bases, with 13 bases remaining between them. Germline assignment: CDR1 SGHTA and CDR2 FQGNSA. The length of the CDR3 is 15 residues. The CDR3 loop reads CASSILTGYQETQYF. CDR3 sequence (DNA): TGTGCCAGCAGCATACTTACAGGGTACCAAGAGACCCAGTACTTC.

A note on this clone: Distinct nucleotide sequences in the sample also encode this CDR3. The chain links TRBV7-9 to TRBJ2-2, with D uncertain. This CDR3 spans 13 amino acids. The V end was cut by 2 bases, the J end by 5 bases, with 6 bases between. Germline CDR1 SEHNR, CDR2 FQNEAQ (reference sequence). The CDR3 coding sequence is TGTGCCAGCAGCTTACCGGTTACCGGGGAGCTGTTTTTT. It is translated as CASSLPVTGELFF.

This sequence joins TRBV13 and TRBJ1-1; the D is unclear. Germline V gives CDR1 PRHDT, CDR2 FYEKMQ (reference sequence). The CDR3 spans 12 residues. With 3 bases removed from V and 2 bases from J, the gap between germline ends came to 4 bases. The CDR3 coding sequence is TGTGCCAGCAGCTTTCTAAACACTGAAGCTTTCTTT. As protein: CASSFLNTEAFF.

This clone was detected only a few times. This chain links TRBV6-5 with TRBJ1-5, with 8 bases that match TRBD1. V was pared by 6 bases and J by 11 bases, with 9 bases of the junction left unmatched. CDR1 and CDR2 from the germline V gene are MNHEY and SVGAGI. The CDR3 sequence is 13 residues long. The CDR3 sequence: CASRAQGVRAQHF. In nucleotides, the CDR3 is TGTGCCAGCAGGGCACAGGGGGTGAGGGCCCAGCATTTT.

The CDR3 here is CASSQEGTAAKNIQYF. The CDR3 DNA reads TGCGCCAGCAGCCAAGAAGGGACAGCAGCCAAAAACATTCAGTACTTC. The rearrangement links TRBV4-3 to TRBJ2-4; TRBD1 agrees at 7 bases. This CDR3 has 16 amino acids. The germline gives CDR1 LGHNA, CDR2 YSLEER. Losses at the gene ends were 0 bases for V and 0 bases for J; bases not matched to a gene: 2.

The chain combines TRBV5-1 with TRBJ2-7, with a possible D match to TRBD1 (6 bases). Germline loops: CDR1 SGHRS, CDR2 YFSETQ. V lost 0 bases to trimming and J lost 5 bases, with 15 bases between them. The CDR3 has 15 amino acids. CDR3 in DNA: TGCGCCAGCAGCTTGGGGGGGCGCGCGTCCCACGAGCAGTACTTC. Its protein is CASSLGGRASHEQYF.

This clone was seen only once. V is TRBV5-1 and J is TRBJ1-1; maybe TRBD1 (6 bases). This CDR3 has 16 residues. Germline V gene sequence: CDR1 SGHRS, CDR2 YFSETQ. V shed 0 bases and J shed 2 bases, with 14 bases lying between them. The CDR3 loop is CASSLAPVGTNTEAFF. The CDR3 DNA reads as TGCGCCAGCAGCTTGGCCCCAGTAGGGACAAACACTGAAGCTTTCTTT.

The chain couples TRBV6-6 to TRBJ2-7; 7 nucleotides match TRBD1. The J segment lost 5 bases and the V segment lost 8 bases, leaving 6 bases of the junction unmatched. Germline V gene sequence: CDR1 MNHNY, CDR2 SVGAGI (reference sequence). The CDR3 spans 12 residues. The CDR3 coding sequence is TGTGCCAGCGGGGACAGTGTCGACGAGCAGTACTTC. Translation: CASGDSVDEQYF.

This chain connects TRBV28 to TRBJ1-5, with 8 positions matching TRBD1. The CDR3 totals 17 residues. CDR1 and CDR2 from the germline V gene are MDHEN and SYDVKM. V dropped 6 bases and J dropped 0; count of bases not matched to a gene: 10. In nucleotides, the CDR3 is TGTGCCAGCAGGGCCGGGACAGGAGTTTTTAGCAATCAGCCCCAGCATTTT. Amino acids: CASRAGTGVFSNQPQHF. The whole variable domain, filled in from reference TRBV28 and TRBJ1-5, reads DVKVTQSSRYLVKRTGEKVFLECVQDMDHENMFWYRQDPGLGLRLIYFSYDVKMKEKGDIPEGYSVSREKKERFSLILESASTNQTSMYLCASRAGTGVFSNQPQHFGDGTRLSIL.

The V gene is TRBV5-4, the J gene TRBJ2-3, with 7 bases fitting TRBD2. The CDR3 extends over 15 amino acids. V was pared by 0 bases and J by 0 bases, with 1 base of the junction left unmatched. Germline V CDR1 and CDR2: SGHNT, YYREEE (reference sequence). CDR3 coding DNA: TGTGCCAGCAGCTTGGGGGGAGGGAGCACAGATACGCAGTATTTT. Its translation is CASSLGGGSTDTQYF. Full variable domain (missing parts from reference TRBV5-4 and TRBJ2-3): ETGVTQSPTHLIKTRGQQVTLRCSSQSGHNTVSWYQQALGQGPQFIFQYYREEENGRGNFPPRFSGLQFPNYSSELNVNALELDDSALYLCASSLGGGSTDTQYFGPGTRLTVL.

This clone was counted once. This sequence joins TRBV6-5 and TRBJ2-7; 10 bases map to TRBD2. J lost 11 bases, V lost 6 bases, and 10 bases had no gene match. The CDR3 is made up of 13 amino acids. In germline, CDR1 is MNHEY, CDR2 SVGAGI. The CDR3 loop is CASRAGGPPREYF. CDR3 in DNA: TGTGCCAGCAGAGCGGGGGGGCCGCCGAGGGAGTACTTC.

This clone was seen more than once but under ten times. The chain carries TRBV19 and TRBJ1-1; D may be TRBD1 (5 bases). The germline V gene has CDR1 LNHDA and CDR2 SQIVND (reference sequence). Trimming pared 3 bases from V and 3 bases from J, leaving 8 bases between. The CDR3 contains 13 residues. Here the CDR3 reads CASSIGGDTEAFF. CDR3 nucleotides: TGTGCCAGTAGTATTGGGGGGGACACTGAAGCTTTCTTT.

The V gene is TRBV2, the J gene TRBJ2-5; the match to TRBD2 covers 13 bases. The V segment lost 8 bases and the J segment 4 bases; nucleotides outside the gene matches: 25. CDR1 is SNHLY, CDR2 FYNNEI, per germline. The CDR3 covers 21 residues. CDR3 bases: TGTGCCAGCCACCCTTTGGGACTAGCGGGGCCGACAGCCCACCGGGGAGAGACCCAGTACTTC. The encoded protein is CASHPLGLAGPTAHRGETQYF.

This clone was recorded a few times. This CDR3 is CASSFGSSGANVLTF. CDR3 nucleotides: TGCGCCAGCAGCTTCGGGAGCTCTGGGGCCAACGTCCTGACTTTC. The rearrangement joins TRBV5-1 to TRBJ2-6, with D maybe TRBD2 (6 bases). CDR1 and CDR2 from the germline V gene are SGHRS and YFSETQ. Trimming removed 2 bases from V and 0 bases from J, with 6 bases in between. The CDR3 has 15 residues.

There are a few counts of this clone. The rearrangement links TRBV9 to TRBJ2-3; 7 bases align to TRBD2. Germline V gene lookup returns CDR1 SGDLS and CDR2 YYNGEE. This CDR3 comprises 16 residues. The ends lost 1 base at V and 3 bases at J; junction bases unmatched: 8. Here the CDR3 reads CASSVRSSGGTDTQYF. The DNA of the CDR3 is TGTGCCAGCAGCGTACGATCCTCCGGGGGGACAGATACGCAGTATTTT.